This T cell receptor (beta chain) was sequenced for a study of long-term antiretroviral therapy in people with HIV. Study-wide findings and caveats: Post-ART diversity increased but stayed below transplant donor controls. Clones expanded before ART dominated the repertoire at all time points.

Germline loops: CDR1 MGHRA, CDR2 YSYEKL. The CDR3 spans 13 residues. The V end lost 1 base, the J end lost 8 bases, and 8 bases lay between the germline ends. With respect to this clone: The antigen is undetermined.

Researchers ran immunoSEQ v3.0 at survey level. Profiling relied on immunoSEQ multiplex PCR, and the TCRdb table lists in-frame clones only, not all of them. The sample has some 20,000 clones; around three quarters are singletons. The TCR sequence derives from a man aged 50-60 years with HIV. Sequenced here: unsorted PBMCs, sampled 2.2 years after starting antiretroviral therapy. The chain joins TRBV4-1 to TRBJ1-4; no reliable D call. Here the CDR3 DNA reads TGCGCCAGCAGCCAAGTCGGGAACGAAAAACTGTTTTTT. This sequence encodes CASSQVGNEKLFF.